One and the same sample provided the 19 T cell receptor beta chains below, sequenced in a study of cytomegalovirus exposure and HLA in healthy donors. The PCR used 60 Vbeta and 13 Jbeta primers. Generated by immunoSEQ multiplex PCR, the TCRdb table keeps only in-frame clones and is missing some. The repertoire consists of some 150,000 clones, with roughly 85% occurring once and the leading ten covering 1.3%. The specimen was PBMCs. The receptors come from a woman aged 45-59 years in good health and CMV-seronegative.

The CDR3 sequence is CASSYRPTGYEQYF. Written as DNA, the CDR3 is TGTGCCAGCAGTTACCGACCAACGGGCTACGAGCAGTACTTC. The chain employs TRBV6-5 and TRBJ2-7; D gene unclear. The CDR3 has 14 amino acids. Germline values: CDR1 MNHEY, CDR2 SVGAGI. Trimming removed 2 bases at V and 3 bases at J, with 11 bases between.

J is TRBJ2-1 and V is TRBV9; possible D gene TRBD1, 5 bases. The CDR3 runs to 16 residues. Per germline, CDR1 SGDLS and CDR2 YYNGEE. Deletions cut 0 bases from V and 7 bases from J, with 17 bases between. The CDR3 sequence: CASSVVETRRANEQFF. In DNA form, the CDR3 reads TGTGCCAGCAGCGTAGTAGAGACACGCAGGGCAAATGAGCAGTTCTTC.

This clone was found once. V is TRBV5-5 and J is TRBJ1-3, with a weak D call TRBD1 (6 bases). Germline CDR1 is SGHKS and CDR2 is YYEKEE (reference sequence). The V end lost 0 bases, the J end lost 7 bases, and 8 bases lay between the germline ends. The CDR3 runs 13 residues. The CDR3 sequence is CASSLDRENTIYF. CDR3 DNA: TGTGCCAGCAGCTTGGACAGGGAGAACACCATATATTTT.

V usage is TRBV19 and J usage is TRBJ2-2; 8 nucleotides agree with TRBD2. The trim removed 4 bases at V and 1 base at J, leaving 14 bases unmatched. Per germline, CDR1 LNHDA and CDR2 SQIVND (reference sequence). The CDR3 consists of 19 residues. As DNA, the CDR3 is TGTGCCAGTAGTACCCCGCAGCGGGGGCGGGAGGAGAACACCGGGGAGCTGTTTTTT. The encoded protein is CASSTPQRGREENTGELFF.

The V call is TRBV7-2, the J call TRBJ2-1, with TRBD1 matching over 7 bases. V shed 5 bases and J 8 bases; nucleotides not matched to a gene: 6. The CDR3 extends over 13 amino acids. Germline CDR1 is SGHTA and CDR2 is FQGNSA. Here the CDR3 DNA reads TGTGCCAGCAGCCCAGGGACAGTTTATGAGCAGTTCTTC. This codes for CASSPGTVYEQFF. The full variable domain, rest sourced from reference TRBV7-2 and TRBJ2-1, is GAGVSQSPSNKVTEKGKDVELRCDPISGHTALYWYRQSLGQGLEFLIYFQGNSAPDKSGLPSDRFSAERTGGSVSTLTIQRTQQEDSAVYLCASSPGTVYEQFFGPGTRLTVL.

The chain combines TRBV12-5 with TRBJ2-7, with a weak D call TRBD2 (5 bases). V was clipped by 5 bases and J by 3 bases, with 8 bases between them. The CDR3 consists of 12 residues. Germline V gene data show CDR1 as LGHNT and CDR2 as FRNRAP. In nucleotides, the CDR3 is TGTGCTAGTGGTCCGGACTTCTACGAGCAGTACTTC. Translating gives CASGPDFYEQYF.

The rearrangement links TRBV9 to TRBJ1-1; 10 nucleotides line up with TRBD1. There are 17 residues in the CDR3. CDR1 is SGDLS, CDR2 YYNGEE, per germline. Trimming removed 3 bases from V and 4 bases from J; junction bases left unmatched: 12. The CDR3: CASSAPRDRGVSTEAFF. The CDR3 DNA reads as TGTGCCAGCAGCGCCCCTCGGGACAGGGGAGTTAGCACTGAAGCTTTCTTT.

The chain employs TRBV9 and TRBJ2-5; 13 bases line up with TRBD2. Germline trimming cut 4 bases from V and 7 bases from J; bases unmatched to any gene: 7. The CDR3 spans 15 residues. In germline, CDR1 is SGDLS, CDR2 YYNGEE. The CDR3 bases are TGTGCCAGCAGCATCGGGACTAGCGGGGCGGGGACCCAGTACTTC. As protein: CASSIGTSGAGTQYF.

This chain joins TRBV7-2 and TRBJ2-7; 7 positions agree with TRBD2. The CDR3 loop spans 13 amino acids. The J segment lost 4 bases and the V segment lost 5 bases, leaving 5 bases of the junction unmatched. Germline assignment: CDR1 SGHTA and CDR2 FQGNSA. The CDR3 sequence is CASSIDGGYEQYF. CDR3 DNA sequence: TGTGCCAGCAGCATAGACGGGGGGTACGAGCAGTACTTC.

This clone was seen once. CDR3 residues: CASSLTGAISGNTIYF. CDR3 in DNA: TGTGCCAGCAGCTTGACGGGAGCCATCTCTGGAAACACCATATATTTT. V and J are TRBV5-6 and TRBJ1-3, with D uncertain. V was clipped by 1 base and J by 0 bases, with 11 bases between them. CDR1 is SGHDT, CDR2 YYEEEE, per germline. This CDR3 has 16 amino acids.

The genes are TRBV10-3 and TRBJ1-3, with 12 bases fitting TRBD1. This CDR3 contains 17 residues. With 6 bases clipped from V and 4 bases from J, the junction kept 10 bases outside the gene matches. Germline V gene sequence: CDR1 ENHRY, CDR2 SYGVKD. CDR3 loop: CAIRTGTGGADGNTIYF. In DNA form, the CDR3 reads TGTGCCATCAGGACCGGGACAGGGGGCGCGGACGGAAACACCATATATTTT.

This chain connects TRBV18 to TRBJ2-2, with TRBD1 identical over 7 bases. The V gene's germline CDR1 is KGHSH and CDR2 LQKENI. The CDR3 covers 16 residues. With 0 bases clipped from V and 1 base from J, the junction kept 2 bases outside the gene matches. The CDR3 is CASSPPDRVNTGELFF. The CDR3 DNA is TGTGCCAGCTCACCACCTGACAGGGTGAACACCGGGGAGCTGTTTTTT.

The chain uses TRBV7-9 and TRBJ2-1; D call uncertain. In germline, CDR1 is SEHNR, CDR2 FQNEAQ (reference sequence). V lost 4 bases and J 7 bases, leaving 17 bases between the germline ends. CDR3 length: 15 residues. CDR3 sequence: CASSSARFGQNEQFF. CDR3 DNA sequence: TGTGCCAGCAGCTCCGCCCGTTTCGGTCAAAATGAGCAGTTCTTC.

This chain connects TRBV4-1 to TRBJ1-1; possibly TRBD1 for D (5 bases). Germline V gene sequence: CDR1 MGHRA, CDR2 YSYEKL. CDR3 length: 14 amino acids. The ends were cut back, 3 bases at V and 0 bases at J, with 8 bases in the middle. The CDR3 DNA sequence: TGCGCCAGCAGCCACTTGACAGTGAACACTGAAGCTTTCTTT. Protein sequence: CASSHLTVNTEAFF.

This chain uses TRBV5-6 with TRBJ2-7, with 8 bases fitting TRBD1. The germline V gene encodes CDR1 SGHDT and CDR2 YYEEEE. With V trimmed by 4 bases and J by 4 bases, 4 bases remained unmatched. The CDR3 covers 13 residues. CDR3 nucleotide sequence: TGTGCCAGCAGCCGAGGACAGGGTTACGAGCAGTACTTC. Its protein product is CASSRGQGYEQYF.

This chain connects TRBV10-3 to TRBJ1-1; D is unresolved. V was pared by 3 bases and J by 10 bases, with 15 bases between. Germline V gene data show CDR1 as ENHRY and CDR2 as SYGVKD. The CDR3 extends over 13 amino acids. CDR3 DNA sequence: TGTGCCATCAGTGACCCTCAGATCTCAGGAGCTTTCTTT. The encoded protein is CAISDPQISGAFF.

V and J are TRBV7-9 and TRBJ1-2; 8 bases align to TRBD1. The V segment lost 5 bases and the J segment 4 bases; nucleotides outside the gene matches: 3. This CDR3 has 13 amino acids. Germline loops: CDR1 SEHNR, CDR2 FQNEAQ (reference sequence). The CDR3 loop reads CASSGTGVYGYTF. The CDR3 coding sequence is TGTGCCAGCAGCGGGACAGGAGTCTATGGCTACACCTTC. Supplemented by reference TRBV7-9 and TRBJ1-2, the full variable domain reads DTGVSQNPRHKITKRGQNVTFRCDPISEHNRLYWYRQTLGQGPEFLTYFQNEAQLEKSRLLSDRFSAERPKGSFSTLEIQRTEQGDSAMYLCASSGTGVYGYTFGSGTRLTVV.

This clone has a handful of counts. The CDR3 is CSASLAPTYEQYF. DNA of the CDR3: TGCAGCGCTTCCCTAGCGCCGACCTACGAGCAGTACTTC. The rearrangement links TRBV29-1 to TRBJ2-7; D perhaps matches TRBD2 (6 bases). The V end was cut by 7 bases, the J end by 2 bases, with 15 bases between. Germline values: CDR1 SQVTM, CDR2 ANQGSEA. The CDR3 is 13 residues long.

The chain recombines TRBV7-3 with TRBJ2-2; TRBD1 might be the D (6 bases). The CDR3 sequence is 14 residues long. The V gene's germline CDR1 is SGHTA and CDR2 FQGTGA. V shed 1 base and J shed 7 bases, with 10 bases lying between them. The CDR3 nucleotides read TGTGCCAGCAGCTTAAACAGGGCGGTCGGGGAGCTGTTTTTT. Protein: CASSLNRAVGELFF.